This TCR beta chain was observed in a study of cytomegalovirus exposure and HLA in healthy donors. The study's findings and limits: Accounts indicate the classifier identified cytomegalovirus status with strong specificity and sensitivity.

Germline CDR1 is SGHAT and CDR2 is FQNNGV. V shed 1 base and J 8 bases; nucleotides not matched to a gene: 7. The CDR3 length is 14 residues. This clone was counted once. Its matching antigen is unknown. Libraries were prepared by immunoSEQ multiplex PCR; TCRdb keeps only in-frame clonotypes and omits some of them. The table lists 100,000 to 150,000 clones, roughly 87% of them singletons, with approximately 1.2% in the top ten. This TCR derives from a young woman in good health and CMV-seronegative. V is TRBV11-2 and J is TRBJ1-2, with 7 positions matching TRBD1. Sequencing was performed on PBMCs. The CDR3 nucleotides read TGTGCCAGCAGCTTAGTGGGACAGATCTCCGGCTACACCTTC. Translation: CASSLVGQISGYTF.